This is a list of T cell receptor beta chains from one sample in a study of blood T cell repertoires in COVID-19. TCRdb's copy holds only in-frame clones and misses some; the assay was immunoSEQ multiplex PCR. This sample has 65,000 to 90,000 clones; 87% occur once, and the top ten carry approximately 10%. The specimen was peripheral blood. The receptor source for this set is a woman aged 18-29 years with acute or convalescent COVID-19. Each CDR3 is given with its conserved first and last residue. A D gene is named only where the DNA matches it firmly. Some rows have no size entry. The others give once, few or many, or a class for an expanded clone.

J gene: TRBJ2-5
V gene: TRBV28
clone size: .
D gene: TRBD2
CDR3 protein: CASSLRLAGGPETQYF
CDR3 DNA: TGTGCCAGCAGTTTAAGACTAGCGGGAGGTCCGGAGACCCAGTACTTC

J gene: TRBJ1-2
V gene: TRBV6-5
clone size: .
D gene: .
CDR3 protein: CASSTGAGVFSYTF
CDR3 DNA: TGTGCCAGCAGTACCGGAGCGGGGGTATTCTCCTACACCTTC

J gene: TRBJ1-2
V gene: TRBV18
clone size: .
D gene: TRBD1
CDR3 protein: CASSQDRDYGYTF
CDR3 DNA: TGTGCCAGCTCACAGGACAGGGACTATGGCTACACCTTC

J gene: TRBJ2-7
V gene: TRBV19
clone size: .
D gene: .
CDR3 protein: CASSSGGGSYEQYF
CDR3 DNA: TGTGCCAGTAGTAGCGGGGGCGGATCCTACGAGCAGTACTTC

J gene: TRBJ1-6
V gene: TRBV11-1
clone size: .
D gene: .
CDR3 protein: CASSLSFNSPLHF
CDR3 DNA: TGTGCCAGCAGCTTATCATTCAATTCACCCCTCCACTTT

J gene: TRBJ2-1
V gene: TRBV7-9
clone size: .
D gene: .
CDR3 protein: CASSRTVDEQFF
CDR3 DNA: TGTGCCAGCAGCCGGACAGTTGATGAGCAGTTCTTC

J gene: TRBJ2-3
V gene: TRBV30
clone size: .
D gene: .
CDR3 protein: CAWSVPTGSTDTQYF
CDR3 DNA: TGTGCCTGGAGTGTACCTACAGGGAGCACAGATACGCAGTATTTT

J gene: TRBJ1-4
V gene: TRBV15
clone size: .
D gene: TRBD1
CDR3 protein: CATSRGLTGRNEKLFF
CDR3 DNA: TGTGCCACCAGCAGAGGTCTGACAGGGCGTAATGAAAAACTGTTTTTT

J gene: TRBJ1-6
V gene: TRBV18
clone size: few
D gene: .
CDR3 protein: CASSSGLVDNSPLHF
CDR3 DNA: TGTGCCAGCTCATCCGGTTTAGTCGATAATTCACCCCTCCACTTT

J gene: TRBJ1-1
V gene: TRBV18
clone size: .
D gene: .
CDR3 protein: CASSPTANTEAFF
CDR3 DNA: TGTGCCAGCTCACCCACAGCGAACACTGAAGCTTTCTTT

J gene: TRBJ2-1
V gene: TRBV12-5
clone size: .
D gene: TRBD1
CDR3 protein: CASGLGQGGSNEQFF
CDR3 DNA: TGTGCTAGTGGTTTGGGACAGGGGGGCTCCAATGAGCAGTTCTTC

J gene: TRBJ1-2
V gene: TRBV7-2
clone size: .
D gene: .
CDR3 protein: CASSLAAGVHGYTF
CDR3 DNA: TGTGCCAGCAGCTTAGCAGCAGGGGTGCATGGCTACACCTTC

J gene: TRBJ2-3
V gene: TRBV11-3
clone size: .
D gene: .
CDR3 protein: CASSQGSGTDTQYF
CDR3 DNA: TGTGCCAGCAGCCAGGGGTCAGGTACAGATACGCAGTATTTT

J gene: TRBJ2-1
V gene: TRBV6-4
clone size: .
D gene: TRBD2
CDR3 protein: CASSVLAGGLGEQFF
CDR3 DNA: TGTGCCAGCAGTGTACTAGCGGGAGGGCTGGGTGAGCAGTTCTTC

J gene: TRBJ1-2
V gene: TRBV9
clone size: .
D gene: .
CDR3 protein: CASTHSGGNGYGYTF
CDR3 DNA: TGTGCCAGCACCCACTCTGGGGGGAACGGCTATGGCTACACCTTC

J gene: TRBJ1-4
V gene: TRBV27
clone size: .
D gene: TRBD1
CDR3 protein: CASRRGRGVVDHEKLFF
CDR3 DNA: TGTGCCAGCAGGAGGGGCAGGGGGGTCGTGGATCATGAAAAACTGTTTTTT

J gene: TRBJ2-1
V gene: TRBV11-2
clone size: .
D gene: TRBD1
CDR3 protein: CASSLVLGQGPYNEQFF
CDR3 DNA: TGTGCCAGCAGCTTGGTCCTAGGACAGGGTCCCTACAATGAGCAGTTCTTC

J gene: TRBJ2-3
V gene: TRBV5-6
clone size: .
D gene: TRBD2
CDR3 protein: CASSPGLAAAGTDTQYF
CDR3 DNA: TGTGCCAGCAGCCCGGGACTAGCGGCCGCCGGCACAGATACGCAGTATTTT

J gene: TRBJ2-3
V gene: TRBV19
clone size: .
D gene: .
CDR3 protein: CASSHLNPGDTQYF
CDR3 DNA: TGTGCCAGTAGCCATCTAAACCCGGGGGATACGCAGTATTTT

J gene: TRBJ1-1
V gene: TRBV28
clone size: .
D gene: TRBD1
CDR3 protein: CASSPPDRLNTEAFF
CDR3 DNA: TGTGCCAGCAGTCCGCCGGACAGGCTGAACACTGAAGCTTTCTTT

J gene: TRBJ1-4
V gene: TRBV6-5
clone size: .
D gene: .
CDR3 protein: CASISGGIRSEKLFF
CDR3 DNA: TGTGCCAGCATTTCGGGGGGGATTCGAAGTGAAAAACTGTTTTTT

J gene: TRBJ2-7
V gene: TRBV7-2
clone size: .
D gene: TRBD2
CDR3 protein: CASSSTGTSVHEQYF
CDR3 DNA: TGTGCCAGCAGCTCGACCGGGACTAGCGTCCACGAGCAGTACTTC

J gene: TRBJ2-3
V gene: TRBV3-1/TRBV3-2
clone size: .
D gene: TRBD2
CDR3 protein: CASSRGSAADTQYF
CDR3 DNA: TGTGCCAGCAGCCGCGGGAGTGCCGCAGATACGCAGTATTTT

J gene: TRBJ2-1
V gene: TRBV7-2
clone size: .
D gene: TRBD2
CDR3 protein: CASSFLAGRRGEQFF
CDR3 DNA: TGTGCCAGCAGCTTTCTAGCGGGACGCCGGGGTGAGCAGTTCTTC

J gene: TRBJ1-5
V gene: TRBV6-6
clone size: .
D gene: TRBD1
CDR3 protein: CASSLGGGSINQPQHF
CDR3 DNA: TGTGCCAGCAGTCTCGGAGGGGGCAGTATTAATCAGCCCCAGCATTTT

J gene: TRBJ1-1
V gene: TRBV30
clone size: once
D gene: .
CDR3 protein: CAWSQGLGTEAFF
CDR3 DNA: TGTGCCTGGTCCCAGGGGTTGGGCACTGAAGCTTTCTTT

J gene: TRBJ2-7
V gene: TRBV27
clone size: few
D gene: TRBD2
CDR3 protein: CASSPAGTTYEQYF
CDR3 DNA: TGTGCCAGCAGCCCTGCCGGGACTACCTACGAGCAGTACTTC

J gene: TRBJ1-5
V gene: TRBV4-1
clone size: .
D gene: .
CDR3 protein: CASSPQQGLGNQPQHF
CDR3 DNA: TGCGCCAGCAGCCCCCAACAGGGCTTAGGGAATCAGCCCCAGCATTTT

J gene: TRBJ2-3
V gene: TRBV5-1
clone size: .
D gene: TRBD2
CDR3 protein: CASSLSAGGLTDTQYF
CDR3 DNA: TGCGCCAGCAGCTTGTCGGCGGGGGGTCTCACAGATACGCAGTATTTT